The 2 T cell receptor beta chains listed next were all sequenced from one sample in a study of T cells in Graves' hyperthyroidism and ophthalmopathy. Amplification of TCR beta CDR3 regions used RNA as the template. The TCR CDR3 was amplified in a first-round RT-PCR using the HTBI primer set. TCRdb called the multiplex PCR reads again in MiXCR, with one record for every CDR3 protein. The sample has some 490,000 distinct CDR3 sequences; about 20% are singletons. Sequences were obtained from blood. These receptors all come from a woman between 65 and 79 years old with Graves' ophthalmopathy.

Only a few counts were recorded for this clonotype. This sequence joins TRBV30 and TRBJ2-7; TRBD1 matches at 7 bases. CDR3 length: 14 residues. Looked up from germline, CDR1 is GTSNPN and CDR2 is SVGIG (reference sequence). V gave up 0 bases and J gave up 5 bases; unmatched junction bases: 7. The CDR3, as DNA: TGTGCCTGGAGTGTGACGACAGGGTATCACGAGCAGTACTTC. Translation: CAWSVTTGYHEQYF.

There are a few counts of this clonotype. V and J are TRBV4-1 and TRBJ2-5; tentative D call: TRBD1 (6 bases). The CDR3 length is 15 residues. V shed 1 base and J shed 5 bases, with 14 bases lying between them. Germline CDR1 MGHRA, CDR2 YSYEKL. CDR3 loop: CASSQVQGEGETQYF. The CDR3 DNA reads TGCGCCAGCAGCCAAGTACAGGGCGAGGGGGAGACCCAGTACTTC.